This T cell receptor beta chain was profiled in a study of post-analysis software for immune sequencing data. Of note for this clonotype: Its antigen remains unknown.

The CDR3 length is 13 residues. Germline V gene data show CDR1 as SGHDT and CDR2 as YYEEEE. V lost 6 bases, J lost 6 bases, and 16 bases lay in between. The study, taken as a whole, reports: Patients showed TRBV5-6, TRBV5-1 and TRBV20-1 among a handful of TRBV segments more frequent than in controls.

Included in the TCR beta cDNA libraries were unique molecular identifiers. TCRdb used MiXCR to reprocess the PCR reads, holding one entry per CDR3 protein. This table holds about 760,000 distinct CDR3 sequences, 25% to 30% found once. V is TRBV5-6 and J is TRBJ2-7; TRBD1 is a possible D gene (8 bases). The clonotype was recovered from a girl aged 10-17 years with multiple sclerosis. Source material: blood. Here the CDR3 reads CASNRGGWGEQYF. CDR3 coding DNA: TGTGCCAGCAACAGGGGGGGGTGGGGCGAGCAGTACTTC.